This T cell receptor (beta chain) was obtained from a study of Graves' ophthalmopathy and Graves' hyperthyroidism. Amplification of the TCR beta CDR3 regions used RNA transcripts (as template). Investigators did first-round RT-PCR with HTBI primers, then second-round multiplex PCR. One entry per CDR3 protein, called by TCRdb with MiXCR from the multiplex PCR reads. The data contain around 1.1 million distinct CDR3 sequences, about two fifths of them singletons. For this clonotype: Its antigen is currently unknown.

Whole-study results and caveats: As the model predicted ophthalmopathy progression, it achieved a sensitivity of nearly 71% and a specificity of 72.22%. Blood contained most expanded thyroid clonotypes exceeding 0.001 frequency. Built on 13 signatures, a model told ophthalmopathy apart from stable hyperthyroidism with 85% to 90% sensitivity and over 80% specificity.

Lactation, pregnancy, uncontrolled infections and other autoimmune diseases were all grounds for excluding patients. The source material was peripheral blood or thyroid tissue (not recorded which). The sequence was obtained from an adult man with Graves' hyperthyroidism.

The CDR3 DNA reads TGTGCTAGAGGTCCGGGACAGGGGAGTGGTTCACCCCTCCACTTT. This codes for CARGPGQGSGSPLHF. This sequence joins TRBV10-3 and TRBJ1-6; TRBD1 matches 10 bases. Germline CDR1 is ENHRY and CDR2 is SYGVKD. The CDR3 runs 15 residues.